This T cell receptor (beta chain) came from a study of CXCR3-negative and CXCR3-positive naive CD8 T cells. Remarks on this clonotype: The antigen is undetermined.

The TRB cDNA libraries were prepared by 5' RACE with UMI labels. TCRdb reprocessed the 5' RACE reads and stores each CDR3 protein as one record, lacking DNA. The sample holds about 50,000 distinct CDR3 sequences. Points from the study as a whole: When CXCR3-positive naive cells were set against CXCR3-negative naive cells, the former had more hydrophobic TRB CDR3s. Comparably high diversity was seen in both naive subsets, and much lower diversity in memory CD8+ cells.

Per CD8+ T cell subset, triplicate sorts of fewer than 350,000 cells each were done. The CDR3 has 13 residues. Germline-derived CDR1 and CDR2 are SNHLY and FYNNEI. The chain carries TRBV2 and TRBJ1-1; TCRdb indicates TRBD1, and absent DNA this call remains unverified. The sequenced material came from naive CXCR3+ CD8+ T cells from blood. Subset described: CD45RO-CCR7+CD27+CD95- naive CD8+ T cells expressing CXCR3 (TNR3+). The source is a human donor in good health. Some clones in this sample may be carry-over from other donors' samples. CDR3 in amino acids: CASSGTGSGEAFF. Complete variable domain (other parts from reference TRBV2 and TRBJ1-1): EPEVTQTPSHQVTQMGQEVILRCVPISNHLYFYWYRQILGQKVEFLVSFYNNEISEKSEIFDDQFSVERPDGSNFTLKIRSTKLEDSAMYFCASSGTGSGEAFFGQGTRLTVV.